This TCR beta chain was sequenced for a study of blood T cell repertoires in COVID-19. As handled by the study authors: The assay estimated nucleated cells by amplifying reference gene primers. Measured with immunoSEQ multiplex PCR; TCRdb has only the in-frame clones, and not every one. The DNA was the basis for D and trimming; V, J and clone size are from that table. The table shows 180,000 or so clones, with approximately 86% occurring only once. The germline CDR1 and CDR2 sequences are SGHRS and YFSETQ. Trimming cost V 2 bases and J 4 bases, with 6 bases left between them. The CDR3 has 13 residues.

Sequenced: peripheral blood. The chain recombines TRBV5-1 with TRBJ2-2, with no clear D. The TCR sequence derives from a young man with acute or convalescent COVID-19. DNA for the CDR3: TGCGCCAGCAGCTTAACACCCACCGGGGAGCTGTTTTTT. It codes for CASSLTPTGELFF.